This TCR beta chain was found in a study of technical replicates of blood from a few donors. This table comes from immunoSEQ multiplex PCR, and its TCRdb copy is limited to in-frame clones, with some not included. The sample includes some 80,000 clones, 75% to 85% of them seen just once. V lost 4 bases and J 2 bases, leaving 15 bases between the germline ends. This CDR3 is 17 amino acids long. The V gene's germline CDR1 is LGHNA and CDR2 YNFKEQ. The sample taken for sequencing was PBMCs. The chain recombines TRBV4-2 with TRBJ2-6; TRBD1 is a possible D gene (6 bases). This clonotype was sampled from a human donor in good health. Some clones in this sample may be carry-over from other donors' samples. The CDR3 region is CASSRDPQGTGANVLTF. The CDR3 bases are TGTGCCAGCAGCCGCGACCCTCAGGGGACTGGGGCCAACGTCCTGACTTTC.